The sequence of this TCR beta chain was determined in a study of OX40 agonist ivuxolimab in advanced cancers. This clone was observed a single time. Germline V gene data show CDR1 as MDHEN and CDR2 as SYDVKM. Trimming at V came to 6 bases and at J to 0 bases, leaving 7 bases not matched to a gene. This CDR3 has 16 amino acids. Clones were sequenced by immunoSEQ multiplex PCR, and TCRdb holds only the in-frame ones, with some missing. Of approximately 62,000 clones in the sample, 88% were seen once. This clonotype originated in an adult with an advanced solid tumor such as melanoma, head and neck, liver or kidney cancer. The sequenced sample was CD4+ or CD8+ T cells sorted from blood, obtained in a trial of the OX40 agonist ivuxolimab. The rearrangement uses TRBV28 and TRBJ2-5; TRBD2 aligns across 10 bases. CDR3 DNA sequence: TGTGCCAGCAGGAATCCGGGACTAGCGAACCAAGAGACCCAGTACTTC. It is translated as CASRNPGLANQETQYF.